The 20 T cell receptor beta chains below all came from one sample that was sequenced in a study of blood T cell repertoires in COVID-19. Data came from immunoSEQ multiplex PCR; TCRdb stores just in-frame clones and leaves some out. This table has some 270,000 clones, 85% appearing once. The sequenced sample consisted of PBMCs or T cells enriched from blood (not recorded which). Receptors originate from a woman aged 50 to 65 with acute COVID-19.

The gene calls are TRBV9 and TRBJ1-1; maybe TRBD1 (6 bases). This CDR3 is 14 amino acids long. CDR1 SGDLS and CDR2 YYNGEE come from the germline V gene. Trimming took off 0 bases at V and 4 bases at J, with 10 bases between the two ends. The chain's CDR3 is CASSVDGGPTEAFF. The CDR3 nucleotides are TGTGCCAGCAGCGTAGACGGGGGGCCCACTGAAGCTTTCTTT.

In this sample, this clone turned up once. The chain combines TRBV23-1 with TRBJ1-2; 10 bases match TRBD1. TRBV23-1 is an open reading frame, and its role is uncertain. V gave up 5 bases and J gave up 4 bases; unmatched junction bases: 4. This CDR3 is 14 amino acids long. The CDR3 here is CASSNGTGVYGYTF. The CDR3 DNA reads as TGCGCCAGCAGTAACGGGACAGGGGTCTATGGCTACACCTTC.

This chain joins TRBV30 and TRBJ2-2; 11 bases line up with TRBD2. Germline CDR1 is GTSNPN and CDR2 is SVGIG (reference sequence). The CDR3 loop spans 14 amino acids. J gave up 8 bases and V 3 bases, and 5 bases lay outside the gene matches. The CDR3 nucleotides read TGTGCCTGGAGGGGACTAGCGGAGGGGGGGGAGCTGTTTTTT. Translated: CAWRGLAEGGELFF.

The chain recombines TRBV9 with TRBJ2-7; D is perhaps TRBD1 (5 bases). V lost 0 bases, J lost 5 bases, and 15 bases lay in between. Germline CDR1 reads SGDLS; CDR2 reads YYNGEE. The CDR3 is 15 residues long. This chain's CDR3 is CASSVGGRVIDEQYF. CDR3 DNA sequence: TGTGCCAGCAGCGTAGGTGGCAGGGTAATTGACGAGCAGTACTTC.

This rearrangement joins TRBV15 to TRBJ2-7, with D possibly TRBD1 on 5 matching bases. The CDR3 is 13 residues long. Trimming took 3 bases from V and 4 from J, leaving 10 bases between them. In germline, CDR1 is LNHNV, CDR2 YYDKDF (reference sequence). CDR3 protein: CATSRTAQYEQYF. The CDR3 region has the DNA TGTGCCACCAGCAGGACAGCACAGTACGAGCAGTACTTC. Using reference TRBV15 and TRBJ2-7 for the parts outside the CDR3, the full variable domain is DAMVIQNPRYQVTQFGKPVTLSCSQTLNHNVMYWYQQKSSQAPKLLFHYYDKDFNNEADTPDNFQSRRPNTSFCFLDIRSPGLGDTAMYLCATSRTAQYEQYFGPGTRLTVT.

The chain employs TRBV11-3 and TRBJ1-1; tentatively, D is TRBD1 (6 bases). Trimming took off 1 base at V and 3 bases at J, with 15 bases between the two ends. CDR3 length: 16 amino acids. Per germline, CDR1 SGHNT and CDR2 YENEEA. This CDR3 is CASSLGSTGPDTEAFF. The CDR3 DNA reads TGTGCCAGCAGCTTAGGATCGACAGGACCGGACACTGAAGCTTTCTTT.

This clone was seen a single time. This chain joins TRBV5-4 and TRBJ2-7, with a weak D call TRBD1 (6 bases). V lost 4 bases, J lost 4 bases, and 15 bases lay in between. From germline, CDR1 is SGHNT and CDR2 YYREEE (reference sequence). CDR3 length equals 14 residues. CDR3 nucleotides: TGTGCCAGCAGCGTACAGGGTTCTTCGTACGAGCAGTACTTC. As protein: CASSVQGSSYEQYF. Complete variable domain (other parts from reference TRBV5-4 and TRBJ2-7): ETGVTQSPTHLIKTRGQQVTLRCSSQSGHNTVSWYQQALGQGPQFIFQYYREEENGRGNFPPRFSGLQFPNYSSELNVNALELDDSALYLCASSVQGSSYEQYFGPGTRLTVT.

DNA for the CDR3: TGTGCCAGCAGCTTACCGCAGGAATCCTATGGCTACACCTTC. Protein product: CASSLPQESYGYTF. The gene calls are TRBV11-2 and TRBJ1-2; D uncertain. V was clipped by 2 bases and J by 4 bases, with 11 bases between them. This CDR3 is built from 14 residues. Germline assignment: CDR1 SGHAT and CDR2 FQNNGV.

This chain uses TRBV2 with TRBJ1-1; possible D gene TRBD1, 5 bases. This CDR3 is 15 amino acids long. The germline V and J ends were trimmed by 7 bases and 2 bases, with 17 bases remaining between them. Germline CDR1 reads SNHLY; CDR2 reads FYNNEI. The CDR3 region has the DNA TGTGCCAGCACTGGGGGGGAATCCCTAAACACTGAAGCTTTCTTT. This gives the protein CASTGGESLNTEAFF.

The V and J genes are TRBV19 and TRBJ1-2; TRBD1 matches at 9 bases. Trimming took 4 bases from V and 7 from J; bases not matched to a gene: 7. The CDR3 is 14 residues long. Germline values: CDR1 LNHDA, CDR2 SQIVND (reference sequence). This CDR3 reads CASSTPGQGFGYTF. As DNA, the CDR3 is TGTGCCAGTAGTACTCCGGGACAGGGATTTGGCTACACCTTC. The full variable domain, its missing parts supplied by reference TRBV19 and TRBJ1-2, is DGGITQSPKYLFRKEGQNVTLSCEQNLNHDAMYWYRQDPGQGLRLIYYSQIVNDFQKGDIAEGYSVSREKKESFPLTVTSAQKNPTAFYLCASSTPGQGFGYTFGSGTRLTVV.

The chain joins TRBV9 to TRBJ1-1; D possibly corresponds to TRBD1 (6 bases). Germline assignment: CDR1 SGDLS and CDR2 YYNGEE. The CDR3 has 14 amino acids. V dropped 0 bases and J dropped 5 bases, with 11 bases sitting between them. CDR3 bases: TGTGCCAGCAGCGTAGCCACAGGGTCGACTGAAGCTTTCTTT. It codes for CASSVATGSTEAFF.

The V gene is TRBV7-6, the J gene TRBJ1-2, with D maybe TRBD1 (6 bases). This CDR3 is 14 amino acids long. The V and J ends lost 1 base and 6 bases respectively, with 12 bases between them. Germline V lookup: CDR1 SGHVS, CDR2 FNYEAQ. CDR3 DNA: TGTGCCAGCAGCTTAGAGCCCAGGGGAGATGGCTACACCTTC. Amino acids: CASSLEPRGDGYTF.

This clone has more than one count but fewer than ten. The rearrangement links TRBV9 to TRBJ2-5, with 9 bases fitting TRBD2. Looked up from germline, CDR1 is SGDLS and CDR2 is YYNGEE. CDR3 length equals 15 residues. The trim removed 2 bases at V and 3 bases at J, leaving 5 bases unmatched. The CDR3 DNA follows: TGTGCCAGCAGCGTTAGAGCGGGGGGTAAAGAGACCCAGTACTTC. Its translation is CASSVRAGGKETQYF.

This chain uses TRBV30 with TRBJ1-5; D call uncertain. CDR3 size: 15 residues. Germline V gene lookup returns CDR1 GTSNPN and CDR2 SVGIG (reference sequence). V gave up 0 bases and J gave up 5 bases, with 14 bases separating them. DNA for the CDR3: TGTGCCTGGAGTGTACGCGGACTGGCTGATCAGCCCCAGCATTTT. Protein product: CAWSVRGLADQPQHF.

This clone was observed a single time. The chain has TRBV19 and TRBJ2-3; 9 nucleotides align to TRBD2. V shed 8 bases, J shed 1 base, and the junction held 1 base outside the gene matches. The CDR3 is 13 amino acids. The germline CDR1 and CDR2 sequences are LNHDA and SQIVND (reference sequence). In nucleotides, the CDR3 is TGTGCCAGTGTAGCGGGAGGCACAGATACGCAGTATTTT. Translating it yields CASVAGGTDTQYF.

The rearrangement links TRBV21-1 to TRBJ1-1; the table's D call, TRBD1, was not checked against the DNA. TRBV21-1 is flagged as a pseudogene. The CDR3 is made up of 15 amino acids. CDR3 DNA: TGTGCCAGCAGCCTCAAAAGGGGGCGAAACACTGAAGCTTTCTTT. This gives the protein CASSLKRGRNTEAFF.

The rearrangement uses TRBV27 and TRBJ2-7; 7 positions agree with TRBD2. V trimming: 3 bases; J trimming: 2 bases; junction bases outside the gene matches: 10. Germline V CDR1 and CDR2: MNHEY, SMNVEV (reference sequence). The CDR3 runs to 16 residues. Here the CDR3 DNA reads TGTGCCAGCAGTTTGTCAAGACTAGCTGCCGCCTACGAGCAGTACTTC. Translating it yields CASSLSRLAAAYEQYF.

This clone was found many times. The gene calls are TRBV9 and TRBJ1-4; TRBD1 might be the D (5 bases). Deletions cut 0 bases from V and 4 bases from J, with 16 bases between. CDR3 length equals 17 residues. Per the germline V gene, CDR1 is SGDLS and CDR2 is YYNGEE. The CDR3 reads CASSVGSGGADNEKLFF. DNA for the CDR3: TGTGCCAGCAGCGTAGGAAGTGGAGGGGCGGATAATGAAAAACTGTTTTTT.

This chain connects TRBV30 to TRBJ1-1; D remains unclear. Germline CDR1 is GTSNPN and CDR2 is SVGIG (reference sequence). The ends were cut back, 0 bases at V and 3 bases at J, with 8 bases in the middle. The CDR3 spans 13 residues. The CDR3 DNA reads TGTGCCTGGAGTGTCAACAGTGACACTGAAGCTTTCTTT. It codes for CAWSVNSDTEAFF.

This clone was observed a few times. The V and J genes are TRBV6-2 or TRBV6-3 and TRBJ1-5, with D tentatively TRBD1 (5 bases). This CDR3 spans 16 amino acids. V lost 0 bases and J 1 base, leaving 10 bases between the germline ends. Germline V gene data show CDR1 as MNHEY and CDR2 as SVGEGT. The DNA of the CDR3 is TGTGCCAGCAGTTACTCCCGAGACAGCAGCAATCAGCCCCAGCATTTT. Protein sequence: CASSYSRDSSNQPQHF.